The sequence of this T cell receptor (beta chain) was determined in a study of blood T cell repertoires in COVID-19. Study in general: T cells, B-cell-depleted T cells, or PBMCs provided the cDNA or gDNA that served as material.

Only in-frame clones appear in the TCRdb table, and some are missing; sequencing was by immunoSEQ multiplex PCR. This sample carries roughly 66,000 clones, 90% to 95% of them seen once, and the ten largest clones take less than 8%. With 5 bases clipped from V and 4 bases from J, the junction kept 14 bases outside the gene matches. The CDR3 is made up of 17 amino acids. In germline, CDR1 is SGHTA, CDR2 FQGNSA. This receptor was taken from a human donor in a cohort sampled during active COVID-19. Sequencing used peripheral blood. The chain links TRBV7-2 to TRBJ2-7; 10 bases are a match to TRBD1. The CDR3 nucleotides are TGTGCCAGCAGCAGGGACAGGGGCGCAACGCCGTTTTACGAGCAGTACTTC. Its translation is CASSRDRGATPFYEQYF. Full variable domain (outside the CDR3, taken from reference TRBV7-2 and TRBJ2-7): GAGVSQSPSNKVTEKGKDVELRCDPISGHTALYWYRQSLGQGLEFLIYFQGNSAPDKSGLPSDRFSAERTGGSVSTLTIQRTQQEDSAVYLCASSRDRGATPFYEQYFGPGTRLTVT.